Sequencing of this T cell receptor beta chain was carried out in a study of cytomegalovirus exposure and HLA in healthy donors. Trimming took off 3 bases at V and 3 bases at J, with 10 bases between the two ends. Germline values: CDR1 MRHNA, CDR2 SNTAGT. This CDR3 spans 14 amino acids. On this clone itself: Its antigen is undetermined.

Points from the study as a whole: Donors belonging to an Asian-associated ancestry cluster reportedly showed fewer N-insertions in productive TCRs than the 666-donor mean, according to what a later analysis found. The authors enumerated some 160 TCR beta chains as linked to cytomegalovirus. In a later analysis, across HLA loci, associated TCR counts were highest for DRB1, lowest for HLA-C.

The donors were healthy bone marrow donors. The primer mix had 60 Vbeta and 13 Jbeta primers. TCRdb's copy holds only in-frame clones and misses some; the assay was immunoSEQ multiplex PCR. The sample has fewer than 250,000 clones; under 85% are singletons. The TCR was taken from a woman aged 45-65 years in good health and CMV-seropositive. The chain employs TRBV6-4 and TRBJ2-3; maybe TRBD2 (5 bases). Sequencing was carried out using PBMCs. The CDR3 DNA is TGTGCCAGCAGTGAAGGAGGTAGTACAGATACGCAGTATTTT. Its translation is CASSEGGSTDTQYF.